This T cell receptor (beta chain) was profiled in a study of blood T cell repertoires in COVID-19. Study-level information: Material from acute and convalescent COVID-19 was sourced from the United States, Italy and Spain. T cells, B-cell-depleted T cells, or PBMCs supplied cDNA or gDNA.

In the original workflow: How many nucleated cells were present was estimated from reference gene primer amplification. The assay was immunoSEQ multiplex PCR, and TCRdb's table has in-frame clones only and misses some. The V and J calls and the clone size are those of that table, but D and trimming were determined from the DNA. The sample comprises roughly 36,000 clones, around 86% of which are singletons, and less than 25% rests with the top ten. Germline CDR1 is MDHEN and CDR2 is SYDVKM. The CDR3 loop spans 17 amino acids. The junction had 13 bases not matched to a gene; V was cut back by 7 bases and J by 2 bases.

The chain joins TRBV28 to TRBJ2-5; TRBD2 matches at 10 bases. Sequences were obtained from peripheral blood. This clonotype was obtained from a man aged 45-60 years with active or convalescent COVID-19. CDR3 nucleotide sequence: TGTGCCAGCAATAGTCCTAGCGGGGGCCTCTGGCAAGAGACCCAGTACTTC. Encoded protein: CASNSPSGGLWQETQYF.